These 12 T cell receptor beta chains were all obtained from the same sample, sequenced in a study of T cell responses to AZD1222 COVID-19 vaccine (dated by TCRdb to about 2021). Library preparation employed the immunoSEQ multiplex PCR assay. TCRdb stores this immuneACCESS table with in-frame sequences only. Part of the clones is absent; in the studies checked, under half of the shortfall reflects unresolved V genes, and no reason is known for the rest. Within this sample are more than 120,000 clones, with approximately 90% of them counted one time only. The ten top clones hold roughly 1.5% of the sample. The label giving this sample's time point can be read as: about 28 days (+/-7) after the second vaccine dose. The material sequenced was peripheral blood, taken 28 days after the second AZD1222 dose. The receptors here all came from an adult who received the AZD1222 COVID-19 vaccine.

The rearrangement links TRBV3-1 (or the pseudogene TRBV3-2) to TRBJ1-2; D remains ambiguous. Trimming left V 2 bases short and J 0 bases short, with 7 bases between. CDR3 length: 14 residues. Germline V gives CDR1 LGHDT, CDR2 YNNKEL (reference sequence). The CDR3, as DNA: TGTGCCAGCAGCCAAACTCCTCCTAACTATGGCTACACCTTC. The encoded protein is CASSQTPPNYGYTF.

CDR3 bases: TGTGCCAGCAGTTTTAGTCTAGCGGGAGGGTACAATGAGCAGTTCTTC. Amino acid sequence: CASSFSLAGGYNEQFF. This chain joins TRBV27 and TRBJ2-1, with 12 positions matching TRBD2. The CDR3 extends over 16 amino acids. CDR1 is MNHEY, CDR2 SMNVEV, per germline (reference sequence). V trimming: 3 bases; J trimming: 4 bases; junction bases outside the gene matches: 4.

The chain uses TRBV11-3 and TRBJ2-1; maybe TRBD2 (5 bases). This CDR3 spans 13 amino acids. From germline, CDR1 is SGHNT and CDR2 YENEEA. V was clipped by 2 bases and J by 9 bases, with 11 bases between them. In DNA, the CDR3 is TGTGCCAGCAGCTTAACTAGTTCGGGTGAGCAGTTCTTC. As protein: CASSLTSSGEQFF.

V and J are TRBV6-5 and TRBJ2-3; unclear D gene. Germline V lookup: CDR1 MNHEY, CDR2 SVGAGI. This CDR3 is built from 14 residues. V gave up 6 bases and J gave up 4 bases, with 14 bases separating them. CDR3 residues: CASSPNYSPDTQYF. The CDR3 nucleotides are TGTGCCAGCAGCCCGAACTACTCCCCAGATACGCAGTATTTT.

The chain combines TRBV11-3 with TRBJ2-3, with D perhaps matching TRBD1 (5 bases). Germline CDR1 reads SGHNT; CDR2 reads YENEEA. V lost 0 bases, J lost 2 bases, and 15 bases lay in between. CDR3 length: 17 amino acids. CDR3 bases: TGTGCCAGCAGCTTAGATTTTGTAGGACACAACACAGATACGCAGTATTTT. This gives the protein CASSLDFVGHNTDTQYF.

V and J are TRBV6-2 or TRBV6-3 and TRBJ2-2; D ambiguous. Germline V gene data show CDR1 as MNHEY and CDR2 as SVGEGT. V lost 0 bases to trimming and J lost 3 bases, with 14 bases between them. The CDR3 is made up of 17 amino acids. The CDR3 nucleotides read TGTGCCAGCAGTTACTCGTCCCCTAGTAGGCACACCGGGGAGCTGTTTTTT. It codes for CASSYSSPSRHTGELFF.

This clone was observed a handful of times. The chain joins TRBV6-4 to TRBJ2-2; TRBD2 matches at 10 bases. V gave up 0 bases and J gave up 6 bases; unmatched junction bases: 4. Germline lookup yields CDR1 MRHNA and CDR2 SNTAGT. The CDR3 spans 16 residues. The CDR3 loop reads CASSDSNSGRPGELFF. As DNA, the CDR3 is TGTGCCAGCAGTGACTCTAATAGCGGGAGGCCCGGGGAGCTGTTTTTT.

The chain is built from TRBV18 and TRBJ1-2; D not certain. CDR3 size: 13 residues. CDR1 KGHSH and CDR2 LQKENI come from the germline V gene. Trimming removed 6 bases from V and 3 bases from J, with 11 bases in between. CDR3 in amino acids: CASSPTRDYGYTF. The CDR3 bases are TGTGCCAGCTCCCCGACCCGGGACTATGGCTACACCTTC.

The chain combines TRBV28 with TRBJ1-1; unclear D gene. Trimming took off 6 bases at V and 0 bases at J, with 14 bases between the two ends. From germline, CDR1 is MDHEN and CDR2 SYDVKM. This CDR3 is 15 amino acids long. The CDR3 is CASRTPRTMNTEAFF. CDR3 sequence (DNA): TGTGCCAGCAGGACCCCCCGGACTATGAACACTGAAGCTTTCTTT. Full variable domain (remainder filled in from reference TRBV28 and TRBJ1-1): DVKVTQSSRYLVKRTGEKVFLECVQDMDHENMFWYRQDPGLGLRLIYFSYDVKMKEKGDIPEGYSVSREKKERFSLILESASTNQTSMYLCASRTPRTMNTEAFFGQGTRLTVV.

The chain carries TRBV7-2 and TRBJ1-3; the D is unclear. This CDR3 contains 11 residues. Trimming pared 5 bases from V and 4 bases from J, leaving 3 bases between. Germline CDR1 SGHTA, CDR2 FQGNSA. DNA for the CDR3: TGTGCCAGCAGCGCCGGAAACACCATATATTTT. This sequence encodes CASSAGNTIYF.

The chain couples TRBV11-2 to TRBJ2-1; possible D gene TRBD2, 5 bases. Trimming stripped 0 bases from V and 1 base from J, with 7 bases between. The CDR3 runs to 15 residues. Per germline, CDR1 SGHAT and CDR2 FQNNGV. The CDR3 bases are TGTGCCAGCAGCTTAGAAGTAGCGTCCTACAATGAGCAGTTCTTC. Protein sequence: CASSLEVASYNEQFF.

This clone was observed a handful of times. The CDR3 protein is CASSLGTLNFEAFF. The CDR3 DNA reads TGTGCCAGCAGCCTCGGGACCTTAAACTTTGAAGCTTTCTTT. This chain uses TRBV7-9 with TRBJ1-1; perhaps TRBD1 as D (5 bases). V was clipped by 5 bases and J by 7 bases, with 17 bases between them. Germline loops: CDR1 SEHNR, CDR2 FQNEAQ (reference sequence). The CDR3 runs to 14 residues. Filled out from reference TRBV7-9 and TRBJ1-1, the complete variable domain reads DTGVSQNPRHKITKRGQNVTFRCDPISEHNRLYWYRQTLGQGPEFLTYFQNEAQLEKSRLLSDRFSAERPKGSFSTLEIQRTEQGDSAMYLCASSLGTLNFEAFFGQGTRLTVV.